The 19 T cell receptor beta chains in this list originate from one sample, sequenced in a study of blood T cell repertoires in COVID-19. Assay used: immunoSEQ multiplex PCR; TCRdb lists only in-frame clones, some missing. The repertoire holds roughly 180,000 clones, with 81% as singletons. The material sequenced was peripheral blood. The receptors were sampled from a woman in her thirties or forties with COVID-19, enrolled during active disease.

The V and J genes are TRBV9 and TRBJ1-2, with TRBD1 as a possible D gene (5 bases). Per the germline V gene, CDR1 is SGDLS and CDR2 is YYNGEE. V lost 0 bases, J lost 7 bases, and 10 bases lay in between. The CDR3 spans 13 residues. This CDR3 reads CASSVVVGGGYTF. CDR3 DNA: TGTGCCAGCAGCGTAGTAGTCGGGGGTGGCTACACCTTC.

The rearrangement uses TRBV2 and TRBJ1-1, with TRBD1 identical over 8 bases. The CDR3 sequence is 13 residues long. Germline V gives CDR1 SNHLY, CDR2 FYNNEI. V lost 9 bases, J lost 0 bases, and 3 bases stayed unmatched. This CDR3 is CASAGGLNTEAFF. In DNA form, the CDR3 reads TGTGCCAGTGCAGGGGGCCTGAACACTGAAGCTTTCTTT.

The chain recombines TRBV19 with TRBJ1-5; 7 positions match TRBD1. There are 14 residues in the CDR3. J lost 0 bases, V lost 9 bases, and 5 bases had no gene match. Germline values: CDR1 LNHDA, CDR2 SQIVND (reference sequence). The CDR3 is CASAGQLSNQPQHF. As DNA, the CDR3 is TGTGCCAGCGCGGGACAGCTTAGCAATCAGCCCCAGCATTTT. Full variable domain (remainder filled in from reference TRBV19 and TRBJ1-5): DGGITQSPKYLFRKEGQNVTLSCEQNLNHDAMYWYRQDPGQGLRLIYYSQIVNDFQKGDIAEGYSVSREKKESFPLTVTSAQKNPTAFYLCASAGQLSNQPQHFGDGTRLSIL.

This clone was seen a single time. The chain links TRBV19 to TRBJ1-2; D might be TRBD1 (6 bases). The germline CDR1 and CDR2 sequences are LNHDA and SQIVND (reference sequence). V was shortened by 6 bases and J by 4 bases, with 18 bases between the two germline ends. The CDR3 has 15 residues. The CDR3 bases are TGTGCCAGTAGCCGAGGGACGGGGGGGGCCTATGGCTACACCTTC. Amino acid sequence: CASSRGTGGAYGYTF.

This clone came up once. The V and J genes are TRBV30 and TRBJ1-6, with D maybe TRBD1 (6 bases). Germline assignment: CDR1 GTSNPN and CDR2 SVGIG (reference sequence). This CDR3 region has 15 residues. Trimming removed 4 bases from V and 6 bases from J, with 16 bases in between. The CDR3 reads CAWTFGGAGNSPLHF. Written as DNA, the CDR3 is TGTGCCTGGACCTTTGGGGGCGCCGGTAATTCACCCCTCCACTTT.

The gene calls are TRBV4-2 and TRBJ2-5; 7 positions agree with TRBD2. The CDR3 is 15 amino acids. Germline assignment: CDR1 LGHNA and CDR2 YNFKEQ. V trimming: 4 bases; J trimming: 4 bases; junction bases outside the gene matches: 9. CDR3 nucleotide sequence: TGTGCCAGCAGCCGGGAGCGGGGTTGGGGAGAGACCCAGTACTTC. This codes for CASSRERGWGETQYF.

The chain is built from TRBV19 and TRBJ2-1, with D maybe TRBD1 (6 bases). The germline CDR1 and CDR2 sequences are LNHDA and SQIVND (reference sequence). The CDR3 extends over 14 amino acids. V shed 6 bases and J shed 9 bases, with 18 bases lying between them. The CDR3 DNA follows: TGTGCCAGTAGGCCGGATCCCGCCAGGGGTGAGCAGTTCTTC. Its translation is CASRPDPARGEQFF.

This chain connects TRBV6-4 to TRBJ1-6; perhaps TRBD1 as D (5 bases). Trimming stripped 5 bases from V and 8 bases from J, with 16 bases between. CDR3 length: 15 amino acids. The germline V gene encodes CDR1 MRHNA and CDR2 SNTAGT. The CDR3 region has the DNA TGTGCCAGCAGTCTGACAGATGAACCCTATTCACCCCTCCACTTT. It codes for CASSLTDEPYSPLHF.

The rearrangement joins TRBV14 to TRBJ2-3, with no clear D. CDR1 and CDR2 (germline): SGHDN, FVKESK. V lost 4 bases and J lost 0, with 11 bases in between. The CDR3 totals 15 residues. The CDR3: CASSLDIPSTDTQYF. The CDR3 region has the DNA TGTGCCAGCAGCCTCGACATCCCTAGCACAGATACGCAGTATTTT. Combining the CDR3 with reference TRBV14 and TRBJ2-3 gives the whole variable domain EAGVTQFPSHSVIEKGQTVTLRCDPISGHDNLYWYRRVMGKEIKFLLHFVKESKQDESGMPNNRFLAERTGGTYSTLKVQPAELEDSGVYFCASSLDIPSTDTQYFGPGTRLTVL.

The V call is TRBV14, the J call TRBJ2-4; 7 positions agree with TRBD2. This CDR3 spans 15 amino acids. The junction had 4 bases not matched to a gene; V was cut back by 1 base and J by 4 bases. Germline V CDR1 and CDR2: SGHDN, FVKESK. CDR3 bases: TGTGCCAGCAGCCAAGTCCACGGGGGGAAAAACATTCAGTACTTC. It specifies CASSQVHGGKNIQYF.

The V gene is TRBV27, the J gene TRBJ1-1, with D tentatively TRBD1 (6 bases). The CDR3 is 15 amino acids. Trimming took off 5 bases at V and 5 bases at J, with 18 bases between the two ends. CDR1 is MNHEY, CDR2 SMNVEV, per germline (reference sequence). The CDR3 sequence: CASSPSGGGGTEAFF. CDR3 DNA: TGTGCCAGCAGTCCCTCGGGAGGGGGGGGGACTGAAGCTTTCTTT.

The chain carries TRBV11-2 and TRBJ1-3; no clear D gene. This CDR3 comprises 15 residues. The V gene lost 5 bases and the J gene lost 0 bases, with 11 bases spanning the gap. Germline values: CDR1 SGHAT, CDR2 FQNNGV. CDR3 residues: CASSRFGGSGNTIYF. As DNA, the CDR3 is TGTGCCAGCAGCCGATTCGGTGGCTCTGGAAACACCATATATTTT. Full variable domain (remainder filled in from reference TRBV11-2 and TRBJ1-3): EAGVAQSPRYKIIEKRQSVAFWCNPISGHATLYWYQQILGQGPKLLIQFQNNGVVDDSQLPKDRFSAERLKGVDSTLKIQPAKLEDSAVYLCASSRFGGSGNTIYFGEGSWLTVV.

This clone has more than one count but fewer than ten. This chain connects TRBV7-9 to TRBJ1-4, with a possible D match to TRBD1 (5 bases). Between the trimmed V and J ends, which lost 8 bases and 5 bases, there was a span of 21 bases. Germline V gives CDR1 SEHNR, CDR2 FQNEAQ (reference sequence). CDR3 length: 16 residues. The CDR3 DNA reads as TGTGCCAGCTCAGGGCCCCTGCAATCAAAAAATGAAAAACTGTTTTTT. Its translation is CASSGPLQSKNEKLFF.

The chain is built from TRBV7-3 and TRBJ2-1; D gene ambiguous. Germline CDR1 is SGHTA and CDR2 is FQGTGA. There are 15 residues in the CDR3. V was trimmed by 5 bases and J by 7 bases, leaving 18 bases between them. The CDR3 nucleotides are TGTGCCAGCAGCCCTCAACCGCTTTCGGGTAATGAGCAGTTCTTC. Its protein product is CASSPQPLSGNEQFF.

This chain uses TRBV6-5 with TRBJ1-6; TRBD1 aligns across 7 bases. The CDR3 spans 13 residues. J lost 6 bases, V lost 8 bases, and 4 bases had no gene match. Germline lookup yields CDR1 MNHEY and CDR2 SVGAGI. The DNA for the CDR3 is TGTGCCAGCTGCCGGGACAGTAATTCACCCCTCCACTTT. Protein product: CASCRDSNSPLHF.

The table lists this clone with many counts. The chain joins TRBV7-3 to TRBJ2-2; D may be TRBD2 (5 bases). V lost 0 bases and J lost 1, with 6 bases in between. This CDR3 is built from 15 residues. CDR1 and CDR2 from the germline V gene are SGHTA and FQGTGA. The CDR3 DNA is TGTGCCAGCAGCTTAACTAGCGAGAACACCGGGGAGCTGTTTTTT. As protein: CASSLTSENTGELFF.

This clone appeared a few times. CDR3: CASSLEQGATEAFF. CDR3 nucleotide sequence: TGTGCCAGCAGCTTGGAACAGGGTGCCACTGAAGCTTTCTTT. The chain joins TRBV5-6 to TRBJ1-1; maybe TRBD1 (6 bases). V lost 0 bases, J lost 4 bases, and 10 bases lay in between. This CDR3 contains 14 residues. Germline V gene data show CDR1 as SGHDT and CDR2 as YYEEEE.

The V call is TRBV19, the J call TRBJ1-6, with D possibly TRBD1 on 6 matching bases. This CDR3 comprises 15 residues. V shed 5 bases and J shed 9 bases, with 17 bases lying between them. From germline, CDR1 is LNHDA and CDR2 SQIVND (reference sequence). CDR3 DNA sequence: TGTGCCAGTAGTCTCATAACAGGGATGGCTTCACCCCTCCACTTT. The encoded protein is CASSLITGMASPLHF.

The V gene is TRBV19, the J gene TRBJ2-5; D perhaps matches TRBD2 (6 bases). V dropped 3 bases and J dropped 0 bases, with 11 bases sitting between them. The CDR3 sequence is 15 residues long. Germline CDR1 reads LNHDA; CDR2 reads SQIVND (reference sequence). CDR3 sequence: CASSIGGAYQETQYF. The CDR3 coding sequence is TGTGCCAGTAGTATCGGCGGGGCGTACCAAGAGACCCAGTACTTC.